In its sample, the clone carrying this T cell receptor beta chain was seen a few times. This entry comes from a study of T-cell reconstitution after alpha-beta-depleted transplantation in children. V gave up 10 bases and J gave up 3 bases, with 14 bases separating them. Germline V gene sequence: CDR1 MNHNY, CDR2 SVGAGI (reference sequence). The CDR3 is made up of 13 amino acids. Using unique molecular identifiers, the investigators prepared the TCRbeta library. MiXCR, run by TCRdb on the PCR reads, gives a single entry per CDR3 protein. The sample has 500,000 or so distinct CDR3 sequences, over 25% seen once.

The sample in question was PBMCs from the stem cell graft donor, obtained from the stem cell graft. The receptor was isolated from a human donor who donated a stem cell graft to a child with aplastic anemia. This rearrangement joins TRBV6-6 to TRBJ2-3, with D maybe TRBD2 (6 bases). DNA for the CDR3: TGTGCCACCCACGGGGCGGGAACAGATACGCAGTATTTT. It codes for CATHGAGTDTQYF.